The 14 T cell receptor beta chains reported below all come from one sample, sequenced in a study of beta chain features in type 1 diabetes. All of the isolated RNA was reverse transcribed, so expressed TCRB transcripts were sequenced. Produced via immunoSEQ multiplex PCR; TCRdb's table is partial and in-frame only. This table holds 300,000 to 400,000 clones, 10% to 15% found once. The sequencing input was naive CD4+ T cells from blood. The receptors come from a man between 18 and 35 years old in good health.

This chain uses TRBV27 with TRBJ1-1; 11 bases are a match to TRBD1. The V gene's germline CDR1 is MNHEY and CDR2 SMNVEV (reference sequence). Losses at the gene ends were 6 bases for V and 11 bases for J; bases not matched to a gene: 8. This CDR3 has 13 residues. The CDR3, as DNA: TGTGCCAGCAGGAGGACAGGGGGCGCGGCGGCTTTCTTT. It specifies CASRRTGGAAAFF.

This clone was recorded a few times. The junction does not match germline at one end; this may be a read error. The chain joins TRBV29-1 to TRBJ2-2; 7 nucleotides line up with TRBD1. The CDR3 extends over 14 amino acids. Germline CDR1 and CDR2: SQVTM and ANQGSEA. The CDR3 DNA is TGCAGCGTTAAAGACAGGGTTGTCATCGGGGAGCTGTTTTTT. It yields the protein CSVKDRVVIGELFF.

This chain connects TRBV18 to TRBJ1-5; D is ambiguous. The CDR3 totals 13 residues. The V gene lost 3 bases and the J gene lost 7 bases, with 10 bases spanning the gap. Germline CDR1 reads KGHSH; CDR2 reads LQKENI. The DNA for the CDR3 is TGTGCCAGCTCACCCGGGAAGGAACAGCCCCAGCATTTT. Protein product: CASSPGKEQPQHF.

The rearrangement joins TRBV5-5 to TRBJ2-1; a possible D gene is TRBD2 (5 bases). The CDR3 length is 14 residues. The germline CDR1 and CDR2 sequences are SGHKS and YYEKEE (reference sequence). The V and J ends lost 4 bases and 0 bases respectively, with 8 bases between them. The DNA of the CDR3 is TGTGCCAGCAGCGCTGGGAGCTCCTACAATGAGCAGTTCTTC. Residues: CASSAGSSYNEQFF. Together with reference TRBV5-5 and TRBJ2-1, the CDR3 gives the full variable domain: DAGVTQSPTHLIKTRGQQVTLRCSPISGHKSVSWYQQVLGQGPQFIFQYYEKEERGRGNFPDRFSARQFPNYSSELNVNALLLGDSALYLCASSAGSSYNEQFFGPGTRLTVL.

The genes are TRBV5-1 and TRBJ2-3, with 12 positions matching TRBD2. This CDR3 is built from 15 residues. Per germline, CDR1 SGHRS and CDR2 YFSETQ. The V and J ends lost 6 bases and 4 bases, in that order; junction bases with no gene match: 6. CDR3 sequence (DNA): TGCGCCAGCATCGAGACTAGCGGGAGCTCAGATACGCAGTATTTT. Translating it yields CASIETSGSSDTQYF.

This clone was found a few times. The same CDR3 also results from other DNA sequences found in this sample. The rearrangement links TRBV18 to TRBJ2-3; D not resolved. Germline assignment: CDR1 KGHSH and CDR2 LQKENI. V was shortened by 0 bases and J by 3 bases, with 4 bases between the two germline ends. The CDR3 spans 13 residues. CDR3 nucleotide sequence: TGTGCCAGCTCACCACCGTCGACAGATACGCAGTATTTT. Translating it yields CASSPPSTDTQYF.

The chain has TRBV27 and TRBJ2-7; perhaps TRBD2 as D (6 bases). CDR1 and CDR2 from the germline V gene are MNHEY and SMNVEV (reference sequence). The V and J ends lost 2 bases and 5 bases respectively, with 13 bases between them. The CDR3 spans 14 residues. The CDR3 is CASSLQPGSHEQYF. The CDR3 nucleotides read TGTGCCAGCAGTTTACAGCCCGGGAGCCACGAGCAGTACTTC.

The chain links TRBV29-1 to TRBJ2-7; 7 bases fit TRBD1. The CDR3 has 12 residues. The V gene's germline CDR1 is SQVTM and CDR2 ANQGSEA. Germline trimming cut 6 bases from V and 6 bases from J; bases unmatched to any gene: 8. CDR3 sequence: CSVGDSTSEQYF. The CDR3 bases are TGCAGCGTAGGGGACAGCACTTCCGAGCAGTACTTC.

This clone has only a few counts. The rearrangement uses TRBV4-1 and TRBJ1-5, with D possibly matching TRBD1 (6 bases). Trimming left V 0 bases short and J 3 bases short, with 9 bases between. Germline V lookup: CDR1 MGHRA, CDR2 YSYEKL. CDR3 length: 15 residues. The CDR3 protein is CASSQDRTVNQPQHF. CDR3 DNA sequence: TGCGCCAGCAGCCAAGATCGGACAGTCAATCAGCCCCAGCATTTT.

This clone was picked up a small number of times. This chain joins TRBV5-1 and TRBJ1-4; 10 bases agree with TRBD1. Germline-derived CDR1 and CDR2 are SGHRS and YFSETQ. CDR3 size: 14 residues. Unmatched junction bases numbered 2, after V lost 2 bases and J lost 7 bases. CDR3 protein: CASSFGTGVEKLFF. CDR3 bases: TGCGCCAGCAGCTTCGGGACAGGGGTTGAAAAACTGTTTTTT.

The chain is built from TRBV5-1 and TRBJ2-3; 7 bases match TRBD2. With V trimmed by 7 bases and J by 3 bases, 5 bases remained unmatched. CDR1 is SGHRS and CDR2 is YFSETQ in the germline V gene. CDR3 length: 13 amino acids. CDR3 sequence (DNA): TGCGCCAGCGGACTAGGAGGGACAGATACGCAGTATTTT. It yields the protein CASGLGGTDTQYF.

This clone was observed a handful of times. The V gene is TRBV7-2, the J gene TRBJ1-2, with D possibly TRBD1 on 5 matching bases. This CDR3 region has 14 residues. Trimming shortened V by 1 base and J by 7 bases, and 13 bases separated the two germline ends. Germline CDR1 is SGHTA and CDR2 is FQGNSA. CDR3 sequence: CASSLERVGGGYTF. The CDR3, as DNA: TGTGCCAGCAGCTTAGAAAGGGTCGGGGGTGGCTACACCTTC.

The chain combines TRBV6-1 with TRBJ2-5; the D is unclear. Deletions cut 3 bases from V and 5 bases from J, with 7 bases between. This CDR3 comprises 12 residues. CDR1 and CDR2 (germline): MNHNS, SASEGT. The CDR3 region is CASSDMSETQYF. The CDR3 nucleotides read TGTGCCAGCAGTGACATGTCCGAGACCCAGTACTTC.

This chain connects TRBV5-1 to TRBJ2-1; TRBD2 is a possible D gene (5 bases). There are 15 residues in the CDR3. The germline V and J ends were trimmed by 4 bases and 2 bases, with 13 bases remaining between them. Germline values: CDR1 SGHRS, CDR2 YFSETQ. The DNA for the CDR3 is TGCGCCAGCAGCCCGGTCGACGGGGCCTACAATGAGCAGTTCTTC. Protein: CASSPVDGAYNEQFF.